Presented here are 22 T cell receptor beta chains from one specimen sequenced in a study of blood T cell repertoires in COVID-19. Clones were read by immunoSEQ multiplex PCR, and TCRdb kept only the in-frame ones, dropping some. The table shows 200,000 to 250,000 clones, with around 80% occurring only once. Input material: peripheral blood. These receptors all come from a woman older than 75 with COVID-19, enrolled during active disease.

The V and J genes are TRBV2 and TRBJ2-1; 8 nucleotides line up with TRBD1. CDR3 length equals 15 residues. The J segment lost 2 bases and the V segment lost 3 bases, leaving 3 bases of the junction unmatched. Germline CDR1 is SNHLY and CDR2 is FYNNEI. The CDR3 spells CASSDRTGPYNEQFF. In nucleotides, the CDR3 is TGTGCCAGCAGTGACAGGACAGGGCCCTACAATGAGCAGTTCTTC.

This clone has a single count. The genes are TRBV3-1 (or the pseudogene TRBV3-2) and TRBJ1-2, with D hard to call. V was clipped by 5 bases and J by 4 bases, with 17 bases between them. Per the germline V gene, CDR1 is LGHDT and CDR2 is YNNKEL (reference sequence). The CDR3 has 15 residues. DNA of the CDR3: TGTGCCAGCAGCACAACCGGGAGTCCGTCCTATGGCTACACCTTC. Amino acid sequence: CASSTTGSPSYGYTF.

The V gene is TRBV5-4, the J gene TRBJ2-2, with a possible D match to TRBD2 (6 bases). The germline CDR1 and CDR2 sequences are SGHNT and YYREEE (reference sequence). V lost 1 base to trimming and J lost 5 bases, with 18 bases between them. The CDR3 is 17 residues long. In DNA form, the CDR3 reads TGTGCCAGCAGCTTGTTTGGAGGGAGTGGCTCAACCGGGGAGCTGTTTTTT. Protein sequence: CASSLFGGSGSTGELFF.

The chain is built from TRBV7-2 and TRBJ2-1; 8 nucleotides agree with TRBD1. The germline V gene encodes CDR1 SGHTA and CDR2 FQGNSA. The V gene end was trimmed by 2 bases and the J gene end by 4 bases; junction bases not matched to a gene: 4. The CDR3 loop spans 15 amino acids. CDR3 sequence (DNA): TGTGCCAGCAGCTTAATGGGGGACAGGTACAATGAGCAGTTCTTC. Translating gives CASSLMGDRYNEQFF. Filled out from reference TRBV7-2 and TRBJ2-1, the complete variable domain reads GAGVSQSPSNKVTEKGKDVELRCDPISGHTALYWYRQSLGQGLEFLIYFQGNSAPDKSGLPSDRFSAERTGGSVSTLTIQRTQQEDSAVYLCASSLMGDRYNEQFFGPGTRLTVL.

The chain carries TRBV7-2 and TRBJ2-1, with TRBD1 as a possible D gene (5 bases). CDR1 is SGHTA and CDR2 is FQGNSA in the germline V gene. This CDR3 is built from 15 residues. V gave up 3 bases and J gave up 5 bases, with 14 bases separating them. For the CDR3, the DNA is TGTGCCAGCAGCTTTCCAGGGTCCCTGCACAATGAGCAGTTCTTC. It is translated as CASSFPGSLHNEQFF.

This rearrangement joins TRBV19 to TRBJ2-6, with 10 positions matching TRBD1. The CDR3 runs to 22 residues. J was trimmed by 4 bases and V by 6 bases; bases with no gene match: 24. The germline gives CDR1 LNHDA, CDR2 SQIVND (reference sequence). DNA for the CDR3: TGTGCCAGTAGGAGAGTCTCCGGGACAGGGGACCTTCAGGCAGGAGGGGCCAACGTCCTGACTTTC. Encoded protein: CASRRVSGTGDLQAGGANVLTF.

The rearrangement links TRBV4-1 to TRBJ1-2, with D unclear. CDR1 and CDR2 from the germline V gene are MGHRA and YSYEKL. V was shortened by 8 bases and J by 2 bases, with 18 bases between the two germline ends. The CDR3 extends over 15 amino acids. Here the CDR3 reads CASQRNPTSNYGYTF. CDR3 coding DNA: TGCGCCAGCCAGCGGAATCCCACCTCAAACTATGGCTACACCTTC.

V gene TRBV28 combines with J gene TRBJ2-3; 13 nucleotides line up with TRBD2. The germline V gene encodes CDR1 MDHEN and CDR2 SYDVKM. V lost 4 bases and J lost 4; bases outside the gene matches: 17. The CDR3 has 20 residues. CDR3 coding DNA: TGTGCCAGCAGTTCCCCAACCGGACTAGCGGGAGTACCAAGCGCAGATACGCAGTATTTT. Translating gives CASSSPTGLAGVPSADTQYF.

The rearrangement links TRBV3-1 (or the pseudogene TRBV3-2) to TRBJ2-2; 14 bases are shared with TRBD2. V was pared by 4 bases and J by 7 bases, with 5 bases of the junction left unmatched. Germline V gene sequence: CDR1 LGHDT, CDR2 YNNKEL (reference sequence). CDR3 size: 16 residues. The DNA for the CDR3 is TGTGCCAGCAGCCCGGGACTAGCGGGAGCTAGCGGGGAGCTGTTTTTT. Its protein product is CASSPGLAGASGELFF.

The chain has TRBV20-1 and TRBJ2-1, with 12 bases identical to TRBD2. With V trimmed by 3 bases and J by 0 bases, 6 bases remained unmatched. Germline V gene lookup returns CDR1 DFQATT and CDR2 SNEGSKA (reference sequence). This CDR3 comprises 17 residues. Here the CDR3 DNA reads TGCAGTGCTAGTGGACTAGCGGGATCAAGCTCCTACAATGAGCAGTTCTTC. Translating gives CSASGLAGSSSYNEQFF.

The chain has TRBV12-5 and TRBJ2-1; TRBD2 matches at 9 bases. The CDR3 is made up of 13 amino acids. The V and J ends lost 4 bases and 8 bases, in that order; junction bases with no gene match: 3. The germline V gene has CDR1 LGHNT and CDR2 FRNRAP. The CDR3 bases are TGTGCTAGTGGTTGGCGGGGGGGCTATGAGCAGTTCTTC. This gives the protein CASGWRGGYEQFF.

The rearrangement links TRBV18 to TRBJ1-1; no clear D gene. The V and J ends lost 4 bases and 3 bases respectively, with 12 bases between them. This CDR3 spans 14 amino acids. Germline CDR1 KGHSH, CDR2 LQKENI. CDR3 protein: CASSLPRWDTEAFF. CDR3 coding DNA: TGTGCCAGCTCACTCCCGCGGTGGGACACTGAAGCTTTCTTT. The full variable domain, completed using reference TRBV18 and TRBJ1-1, is NAGVMQNPRHLVRRRGQEARLRCSPMKGHSHVYWYRQLPEEGLKFMVYLQKENIIDESGMPKERFSAEFPKEGPSILRIQQVVRGDSAAYFCASSLPRWDTEAFFGQGTRLTVV.

The CDR3 loop reads CATGLNTEAFF. The CDR3 DNA reads TGTGCCACGGGTCTGAACACTGAAGCTTTCTTT. The V call is TRBV10-3, the J call TRBJ1-1; D is unresolved. The CDR3 has 11 amino acids. Between the trimmed V and J ends, which lost 10 bases and 0 bases, there was a span of 6 bases. The germline V gene has CDR1 ENHRY and CDR2 SYGVKD.

This clone came up a few times. V gene TRBV4-2 combines with J gene TRBJ2-5; D gene uncertain. The CDR3 extends over 14 amino acids. V lost 2 bases and J lost 5, with 12 bases in between. CDR1 LGHNA and CDR2 YNFKEQ come from the germline V gene. The CDR3 loop is CASSQRERRETQYF. The DNA of the CDR3 is TGTGCCAGCAGCCAACGTGAACGGCGGGAGACCCAGTACTTC.

This clone has only one observation. The chain is built from TRBV18 and TRBJ1-2; TRBD1 agrees at 7 bases. This CDR3 spans 16 amino acids. The V gene's germline CDR1 is KGHSH and CDR2 LQKENI. V shed 3 bases, J shed 7 bases, and the junction held 14 bases outside the gene matches. The CDR3 DNA reads TGTGCCAGCTCACCGGGACATGACAGGGCTTCGGGTGGCTACACCTTC. It codes for CASSPGHDRASGGYTF.

This chain connects TRBV24-1 to TRBJ2-1; maybe TRBD2 (5 bases). The V end was cut by 4 bases, the J end by 1 base, with 13 bases between. The CDR3 loop spans 16 amino acids. The germline V gene encodes CDR1 KGHDR and CDR2 SFDVKD. CDR3 loop: CATSEVNRGSYNEQFF. The DNA for the CDR3 is TGTGCCACCAGTGAAGTCAATCGGGGATCCTACAATGAGCAGTTCTTC.

The V call is TRBV4-1, the J call TRBJ2-4, with D perhaps matching TRBD1 (6 bases). Looked up from germline, CDR1 is MGHRA and CDR2 is YSYEKL. V was clipped by 0 bases and J by 6 bases, with 18 bases between them. This CDR3 spans 17 amino acids. CDR3 amino acids: CASSQDGPGDHANIQYF. The CDR3 nucleotides read TGCGCCAGCAGCCAAGATGGACCAGGGGACCACGCAAACATTCAGTACTTC.

Comment on this clone: A read error may produce the germline difference seen at one junction end. The same CDR3 can be traced to other DNA sequences in this sample. The chain has TRBV3-1 (or the pseudogene TRBV3-2) and TRBJ2-1; 12 nucleotides agree with TRBD2. This CDR3 has 16 amino acids. In germline, CDR1 is LGHDT, CDR2 YNNKEL (reference sequence). The CDR3 is CASSQGVLAGGNEQFF. DNA for the CDR3: TGTGCTAGCAGCCAAGGAGTACTAGCGGGAGGCAATGAGCAGTTCTTC.

The chain employs TRBV19 and TRBJ1-3; TRBD1 agrees at 9 bases. The ends lost 8 bases at V and 0 bases at J; junction bases unmatched: 8. Germline V gene lookup returns CDR1 LNHDA and CDR2 SQIVND (reference sequence). The CDR3 contains 16 residues. CDR3: CASRPGTGNSGNTIYF. The CDR3 coding sequence is TGTGCCAGTCGTCCCGGGACAGGGAACTCTGGAAACACCATATATTTT.

This clone was counted a single time. The chain employs TRBV5-6 and TRBJ2-7; a possible D gene is TRBD1 (6 bases). Trimming stripped 6 bases from V and 2 bases from J, with 18 bases between. CDR1 and CDR2 (germline): SGHDT, YYEEEE. CDR3 length: 15 residues. This chain's CDR3 is CASTLLRDTTYEQYF. As DNA, the CDR3 is TGTGCCAGCACCCTTCTCCGGGACACAACCTACGAGCAGTACTTC.

The chain carries TRBV7-3 and TRBJ1-6; 11 bases fit TRBD1. J lost 11 bases, V lost 5 bases, and 11 bases had no gene match. Germline CDR1 is SGHTA and CDR2 is FQGTGA. The CDR3 loop spans 16 amino acids. CDR3 sequence: CASSLYSDRGRTPLHF. In DNA form, the CDR3 reads TGTGCCAGCAGCCTATACTCGGACAGGGGGCGTACACCCCTCCACTTT.

The chain recombines TRBV7-2 with TRBJ1-2; 11 bases fit TRBD1. The CDR3 has 13 residues. Trimming at V came to 3 bases and at J to 12 bases, leaving 6 bases not matched to a gene. Germline assignment: CDR1 SGHTA and CDR2 FQGNSA. Written as DNA, the CDR3 is TGTGCCAGCAGCTTTGCCGGACAGGGGGCTGACACCTTC. Its protein product is CASSFAGQGADTF. The full variable domain, rest sourced from reference TRBV7-2 and TRBJ1-2, is GAGVSQSPSNKVTEKGKDVELRCDPISGHTALYWYRQSLGQGLEFLIYFQGNSAPDKSGLPSDRFSAERTGGSVSTLTIQRTQQEDSAVYLCASSFAGQGADTFGSGTRLTVV.